Listed here is a single T cell receptor (beta chain). Its antigen is currently unknown. This record comes from a study of radiation and T cells in renal cell carcinoma. For the study at large: Nephrectomy followed 15 Gy stereotactic body radiation by 4 weeks.

Time point specified: baseline pretreatment blood. Sample treatment: 15 Gy SBRT to primary tumor, nephrectomy 4 weeks later. Clear cell pathology was present in this patient's renal cell carcinoma. TCRdb's copy holds only in-frame clones and misses some; the assay was immunoSEQ multiplex PCR. The table has 130,000 to 150,000 clones, over 75% seen once. Study observations and caveats: In blood, top tumor clones expanded by 2 weeks, shrinking by 4.

This material consisted of blood, taken from a patient whose treatment included radiotherapy and nephrectomy. The TCR sequence derives from a woman between 45 and 65 years old with renal cell carcinoma.

The CDR3 nucleotides read TGTGCCAGCAGGGACTCTGGGACAGATCATCAGTACTTC. It yields the protein CASRDSGTDHQYF. V and J are TRBV2 and TRBJ2-5; 7 bases agree with TRBD1. Germline CDR1 reads SNHLY; CDR2 reads FYNNEI. The ends lost 6 bases at V and 11 bases at J; junction bases unmatched: 12. This CDR3 spans 13 amino acids.